This entry lists 13 T cell receptor beta chains sequenced from one sample in a study of blood T cell repertoires in COVID-19. Data came from immunoSEQ multiplex PCR; TCRdb stores just in-frame clones and leaves some out. Counted here are 250,000 or so clones, 89% occurring once; the ten biggest clones make up roughly 4.5%. Sequencing was performed on peripheral blood. Receptors originate from a woman in her thirties or forties who had recovered from COVID-19.

With respect to this clone: The junction departs from the called germline gene at one end, perhaps through a read error. The chain carries TRBV2 and TRBJ2-5; 10 bases are shared with TRBD2. The CDR3 loop spans 14 amino acids. Germline CDR1 is SNHLY and CDR2 is FYNNEI. The CDR3 sequence is CASSEQSSGGRVHF. The CDR3 nucleotides are TGTGCCAGCAGTGAACAGTCTAGCGGGGGCCGGGTTCACTTC.

The chain joins TRBV6-6 to TRBJ2-2; 9 bases match TRBD2. Germline V gene lookup returns CDR1 MNHNY and CDR2 SVGAGI (reference sequence). J gave up 5 bases and V 7 bases, and 5 bases lay outside the gene matches. The CDR3 sequence is 14 residues long. The CDR3 nucleotides read TGTGCCAGCACCCGAGCGGGAGGAACCGGGGAGCTGTTTTTT. This translates into CASTRAGGTGELFF.

The chain couples TRBV27 to TRBJ1-4; 8 bases match TRBD1. The CDR3 spans 14 residues. Germline V CDR1 and CDR2: MNHEY, SMNVEV (reference sequence). V shed 2 bases, J shed 8 bases, and the junction held 4 bases outside the gene matches. CDR3 in amino acids: CASSLTDRVEKLFF. In nucleotides, the CDR3 is TGTGCCAGCAGTTTAACGGACAGGGTCGAAAAACTGTTTTTT.

CDR3 loop: CASSQELAGDYNEQFF. In DNA, the CDR3 is TGTGCCAGCAGCCAAGAACTAGCGGGGGATTACAATGAGCAGTTCTTC. The V and J genes are TRBV3-1 (or the pseudogene TRBV3-2) and TRBJ2-1; 11 bases are a match to TRBD2. Losses at the gene ends were 0 bases for V and 4 bases for J; bases not matched to a gene: 2. This CDR3 is 16 amino acids long. Germline V gene sequence: CDR1 LGHDT, CDR2 YNNKEL (reference sequence).

V is TRBV4-3 and J is TRBJ1-5; no reliable D call. The germline V and J ends were trimmed by 0 bases and 2 bases, with 8 bases remaining between them. CDR1 and CDR2 (germline): LGHNA, YSLEER. This CDR3 spans 15 amino acids. The CDR3 loop is CASSQDSGGNQPQHF. DNA of the CDR3: TGCGCCAGCAGCCAAGATTCCGGGGGCAATCAGCCCCAGCATTTT.

This chain links TRBV5-6 with TRBJ1-5, with TRBD1 identical over 7 bases. Unmatched junction bases numbered 3, after V lost 3 bases and J lost 3 bases. The germline gives CDR1 SGHDT, CDR2 YYEEEE. The CDR3 contains 14 residues. DNA of the CDR3: TGTGCCAGCAGCTATGGACAGGCCAATCAGCCCCAGCATTTT. Encoded protein: CASSYGQANQPQHF.

The gene calls are TRBV29-1 and TRBJ2-3, with TRBD2 matching 10 bases. J lost 5 bases, V lost 2 bases, and 10 bases had no gene match. The CDR3 has 16 amino acids. CDR1 and CDR2 (germline): SQVTM, ANQGSEA. This CDR3 reads CSVETALAGVEDTQYF. The CDR3 DNA reads TGCAGCGTTGAAACGGCGCTAGCGGGAGTGGAAGATACGCAGTATTTT.

This clone was detected a few times. J is TRBJ1-2 and V is TRBV4-3, with D uncertain. Germline assignment: CDR1 LGHNA and CDR2 YSLEER. The CDR3 is made up of 14 amino acids. Trimming took 0 bases from V and 8 from J, leaving 13 bases between them. The CDR3 loop is CASSQDLVRRGYTF. The CDR3 coding sequence is TGCGCCAGCAGCCAAGATTTGGTTCGGAGGGGCTACACCTTC.

This chain joins TRBV28 and TRBJ1-3; the D gene is possibly TRBD1 (6 bases). CDR1 is MDHEN and CDR2 is SYDVKM in the germline V gene. V was pared by 6 bases and J by 4 bases, with 16 bases between. The CDR3 spans 15 residues. The chain's CDR3 is CASSAGTLRGNTIYF. The CDR3 region has the DNA TGTGCCAGCAGCGCAGGGACACTCAGAGGAAACACCATATATTTT.

V and J are TRBV4-3 and TRBJ2-2; TRBD2 is a possible D gene (6 bases). V was clipped by 0 bases and J by 2 bases, with 13 bases between them. The CDR3 contains 17 residues. From germline, CDR1 is LGHNA and CDR2 YSLEER. The chain's CDR3 is CASSQDSGLANTGELFF. The CDR3 DNA reads as TGCGCCAGCAGCCAAGATAGCGGCCTAGCTAACACCGGGGAGCTGTTTTTT.

The chain links TRBV19 to TRBJ2-1; TRBD1 might be the D (6 bases). Per germline, CDR1 LNHDA and CDR2 SQIVND (reference sequence). Between the trimmed V and J ends, which lost 5 bases and 6 bases, there was a span of 17 bases. This CDR3 is 15 amino acids long. The CDR3 loop reads CASSGDNRWSNEQFF. The CDR3, as DNA: TGTGCCAGTAGTGGGGACAACCGGTGGTCCAATGAGCAGTTCTTC.

This clone turned up a few times. The chain joins TRBV28 to TRBJ1-1; D unresolved. Trimming removed 6 bases from V and 5 bases from J, with 4 bases in between. The CDR3 extends over 10 amino acids. Germline V gene data show CDR1 as MDHEN and CDR2 as SYDVKM. DNA of the CDR3: TGTGCCAGCAGGAGGACTGAAGCTTTCTTT. It specifies CASRRTEAFF.

V and J are TRBV5-1 and TRBJ2-3; D is perhaps TRBD2 (6 bases). The length of the CDR3 is 14 residues. Germline-derived CDR1 and CDR2 are SGHRS and YFSETQ. V dropped 1 base and J dropped 0 bases, with 6 bases sitting between them. The CDR3 spells CASSLSGSTDTQYF. CDR3 nucleotides: TGCGCCAGCAGCTTGAGCGGGAGCACAGATACGCAGTATTTT.